This TCR beta chain was sequenced for a study of shared T cell receptors in the human thymus. The protocol was immunoSEQ multiplex PCR, while the TCRdb copy is restricted to in-frame clones and leaves out a portion. The sample yields 640,000 or so clones, over 75% seen once. These data are also associated with another study on human thymus T cells.

Sequenced input: thymocytes. The clonotype was recovered from a boy younger than two with a congenital heart defect.

For the CDR3, the DNA is TGTGCCAGCAGCTCTCTAGCGGGAGGGCGCACAGATACGCAGTATTTT. It is translated as CASSSLAGGRTDTQYF. The V and J genes are TRBV5-6 and TRBJ2-3, with 12 bases that match TRBD2. V was clipped by 3 bases and J by 1 base; unmatched bases: 3. The length of the CDR3 is 16 residues. Germline lookup yields CDR1 SGHDT and CDR2 YYEEEE.